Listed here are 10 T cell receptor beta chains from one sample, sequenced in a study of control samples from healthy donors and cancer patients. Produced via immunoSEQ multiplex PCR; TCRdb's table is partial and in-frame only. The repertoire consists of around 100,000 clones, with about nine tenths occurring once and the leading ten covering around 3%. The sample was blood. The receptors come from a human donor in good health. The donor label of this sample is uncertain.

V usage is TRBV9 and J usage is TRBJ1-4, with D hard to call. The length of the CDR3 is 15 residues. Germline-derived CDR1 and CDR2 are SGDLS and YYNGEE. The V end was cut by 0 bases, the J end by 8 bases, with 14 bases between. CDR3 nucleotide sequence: TGTGCCAGCAGCGTAGGGTCCGGATCGGGGGAAAAACTGTTTTTT. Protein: CASSVGSGSGEKLFF. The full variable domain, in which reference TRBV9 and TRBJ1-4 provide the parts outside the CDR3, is DSGVTQTPKHLITATGQRVTLRCSPRSGDLSVYWYQQSLDQGLQFLIQYYNGEERAKGNILERFSAQQFPDLHSELNLSSLELGDSALYFCASSVGSGSGEKLFFGSGTQLSVL.

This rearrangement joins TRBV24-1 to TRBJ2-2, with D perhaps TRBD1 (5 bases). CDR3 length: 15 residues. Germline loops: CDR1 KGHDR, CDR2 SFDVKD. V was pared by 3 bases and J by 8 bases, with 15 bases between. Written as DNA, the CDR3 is TGTGCCACCAGTGATGATGGGGCACAACGAGGGGAGCTGTTTTTT. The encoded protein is CATSDDGAQRGELFF.

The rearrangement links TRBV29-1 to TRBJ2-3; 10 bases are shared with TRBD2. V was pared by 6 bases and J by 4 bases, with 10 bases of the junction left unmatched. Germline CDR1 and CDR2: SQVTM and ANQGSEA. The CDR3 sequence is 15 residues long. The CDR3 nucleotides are TGCAGCGTCCGAGCTAGCGGGGGTGGGTCAGATACGCAGTATTTT. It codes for CSVRASGGGSDTQYF.

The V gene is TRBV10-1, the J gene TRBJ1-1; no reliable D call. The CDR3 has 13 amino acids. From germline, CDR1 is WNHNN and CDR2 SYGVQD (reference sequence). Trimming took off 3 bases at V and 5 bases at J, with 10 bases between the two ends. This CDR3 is CASSEGLDTEAFF. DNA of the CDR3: TGCGCCAGCAGTGAAGGGTTGGATACTGAAGCTTTCTTT.

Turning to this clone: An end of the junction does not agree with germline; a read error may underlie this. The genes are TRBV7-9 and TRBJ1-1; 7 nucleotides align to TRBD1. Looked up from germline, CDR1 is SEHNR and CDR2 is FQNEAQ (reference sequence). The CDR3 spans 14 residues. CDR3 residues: CVSSLDRFVGEAFF. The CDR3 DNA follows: TGTGTCAGCAGCTTGGACAGGTTTGTGGGTGAAGCTTTCTTT.

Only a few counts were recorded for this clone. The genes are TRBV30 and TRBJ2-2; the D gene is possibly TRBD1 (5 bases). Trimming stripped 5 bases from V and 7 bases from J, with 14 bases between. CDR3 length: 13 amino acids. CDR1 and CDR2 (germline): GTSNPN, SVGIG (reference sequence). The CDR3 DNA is TGTGCCTGGCAGGGCCGCAATAACGGGGAGCTGTTTTTT. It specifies CAWQGRNNGELFF.

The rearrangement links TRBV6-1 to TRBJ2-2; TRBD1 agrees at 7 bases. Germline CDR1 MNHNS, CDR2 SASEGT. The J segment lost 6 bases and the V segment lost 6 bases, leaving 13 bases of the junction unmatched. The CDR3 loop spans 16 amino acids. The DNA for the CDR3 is TGTGCCAGCAGGGAACGACAGGGCATAATGCCCGGGGAGCTGTTTTTT. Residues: CASRERQGIMPGELFF.

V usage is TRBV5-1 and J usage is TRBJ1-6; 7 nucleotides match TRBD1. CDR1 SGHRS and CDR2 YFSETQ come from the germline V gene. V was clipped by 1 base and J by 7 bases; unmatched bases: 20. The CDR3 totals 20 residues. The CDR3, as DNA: TGCGCCAGCAGCTTGTTACCTCATGGGTTTGCCGGGACAGTCAATTCACCCCTCCACTTT. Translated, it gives CASSLLPHGFAGTVNSPLHF.

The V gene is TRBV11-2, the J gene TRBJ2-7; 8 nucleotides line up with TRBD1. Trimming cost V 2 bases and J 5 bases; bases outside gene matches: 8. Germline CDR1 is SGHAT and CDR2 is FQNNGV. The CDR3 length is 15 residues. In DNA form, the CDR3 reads TGTGCCAGCAGCTTATCACAGGGGGAGAGAAACGAGCAGTACTTC. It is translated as CASSLSQGERNEQYF.

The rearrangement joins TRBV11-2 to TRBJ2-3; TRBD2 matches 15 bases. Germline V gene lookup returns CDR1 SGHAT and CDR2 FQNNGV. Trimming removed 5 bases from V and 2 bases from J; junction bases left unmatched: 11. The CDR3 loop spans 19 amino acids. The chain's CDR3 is CASSQKWTSGGDPTDTQYF. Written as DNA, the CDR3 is TGTGCCAGCAGCCAGAAATGGACTAGCGGGGGGGACCCCACAGATACGCAGTATTTT.